The 26 T cell receptor beta chains below all came from one sample that was sequenced in a study of response to subunit inactivated influenza vaccine. TCRdb analysed the RT-PCR reads with MiXCR anew, one entry per CDR3 protein. The sample gives 280,000 or so distinct CDR3 sequences, 21% of which show up once; around 9.6% is in the top ten. This material consisted of PBMCs from blood, taken approximately 22 months after vaccination. All receptors come from a man aged 50-75 years who received an inactivated influenza vaccine.

The chain joins TRBV5-1 to TRBJ1-3; D gene uncertain. V gave up 2 bases and J gave up 4 bases, with 19 bases separating them. This CDR3 has 17 residues. In germline, CDR1 is SGHRS, CDR2 YFSETQ. CDR3 nucleotide sequence: TGCGCCAGCAGCTTCGCCCCGGGCGGCGGGCCCGGAAACACCATATATTTT. Translated: CASSFAPGGGPGNTIYF.

This clonotype was seen a handful of times. V is TRBV12-3 or TRBV12-4 and J is TRBJ2-2; perhaps TRBD2 as D (6 bases). The ends were cut back, 2 bases at V and 3 bases at J, with 16 bases in the middle. The length of the CDR3 is 17 residues. The CDR3 nucleotides read TGTGCCAGCAGTTTAATCTATGGGCGGGGAGACACCGGGGAGCTGTTTTTT. Translating gives CASSLIYGRGDTGELFF.

This clonotype has at least ten counts. The chain is built from TRBV7-2 and TRBJ2-3; 7 nucleotides match TRBD2. The J segment lost 4 bases and the V segment lost 1 base, leaving 2 bases of the junction unmatched. The CDR3 extends over 14 amino acids. Per germline, CDR1 SGHTA and CDR2 FQGNSA. Written as DNA, the CDR3 is TGTGCCAGCAGCTTAGGTGGGGGGGCAGATACGCAGTATTTT. Translation gives CASSLGGGADTQYF. Full variable domain (outside the CDR3, taken from reference TRBV7-2 and TRBJ2-3): GAGVSQSPSNKVTEKGKDVELRCDPISGHTALYWYRQSLGQGLEFLIYFQGNSAPDKSGLPSDRFSAERTGGSVSTLTIQRTQQEDSAVYLCASSLGGGADTQYFGPGTRLTVL.

The chain has TRBV19 and TRBJ1-5; no firm D call. This CDR3 has 16 residues. Between the trimmed V and J ends, which lost 4 bases and 0 bases, there was a span of 13 bases. Germline loops: CDR1 LNHDA, CDR2 SQIVND (reference sequence). The CDR3 bases are TGTGCCAGTAGTAGTTTCGGAACAGTTAGCAATCAGCCCCAGCATTTT. Translation: CASSSFGTVSNQPQHF. The complete variable domain, with remaining parts taken from reference TRBV19 and TRBJ1-5, reads DGGITQSPKYLFRKEGQNVTLSCEQNLNHDAMYWYRQDPGQGLRLIYYSQIVNDFQKGDIAEGYSVSREKKESFPLTVTSAQKNPTAFYLCASSSFGTVSNQPQHFGDGTRLSIL.

The chain combines TRBV20-1 with TRBJ2-3; D gene unclear. V was trimmed by 3 bases and J by 2 bases, leaving 9 bases between them. The CDR3 spans 13 residues. The V gene's germline CDR1 is DFQATT and CDR2 SNEGSKA (reference sequence). For the CDR3, the DNA is TGCAGTGCTAGTAACGGCCACACAGATACGCAGTATTTT. Protein sequence: CSASNGHTDTQYF.

Sample share makes this clonotype medium-sized. V and J are TRBV5-4 and TRBJ2-4; tentatively, D is TRBD1 (5 bases). Trimming stripped 2 bases from V and 0 bases from J, with 12 bases between. The V gene's germline CDR1 is SGHNT and CDR2 YYREEE (reference sequence). The CDR3 extends over 16 amino acids. The CDR3 region is CASSLMTELAKNIQYF. Here the CDR3 DNA reads TGTGCCAGCAGCTTAATGACAGAGTTAGCCAAAAACATTCAGTACTTC.

The chain joins TRBV19 to TRBJ2-3; D is undetermined. This CDR3 comprises 14 residues. V was cut by 6 bases and J by 3 bases, with 13 bases left in between. CDR1 is LNHDA and CDR2 is SQIVND in the germline V gene (reference sequence). The DNA for the CDR3 is TGTGCCAGTAGGAAGGATATAGGGACAGATACGCAGTATTTT. It specifies CASRKDIGTDTQYF.

This clonotype has a handful of counts. For the CDR3, the DNA is TGCAGTGCTAGCCGCGGGACAGCTAACTATGGCTACACCTTC. Translated: CSASRGTANYGYTF. V gene TRBV20-1 combines with J gene TRBJ1-2, with 7 bases that match TRBD1. CDR1 and CDR2 (germline): DFQATT, SNEGSKA (reference sequence). The trim removed 3 bases at V and 0 bases at J, leaving 4 bases unmatched. CDR3 length: 14 residues.

The V and J genes are TRBV19 and TRBJ2-2; no reliable D call. The CDR3 is 14 residues long. The V gene's germline CDR1 is LNHDA and CDR2 SQIVND (reference sequence). Trimming removed 2 bases from V and 1 base from J, with 5 bases in between. The CDR3, as DNA: TGTGCCAGTAGTATAACACAGAACACCGGGGAGCTGTTTTTT. Its protein product is CASSITQNTGELFF.

This clonotype showed up many times. The V and J genes are TRBV6-5 and TRBJ1-1, with D possibly TRBD1 on 5 matching bases. Trimming left V 0 bases short and J 5 bases short, with 7 bases between. Germline values: CDR1 MNHEY, CDR2 SVGAGI. This CDR3 is 13 amino acids long. In nucleotides, the CDR3 is TGTGCCAGCAGTTACTCAGGGGTGACTGAAGCTTTCTTT. It codes for CASSYSGVTEAFF.

This clonotype was counted ten times or more. The chain has TRBV12-3 or TRBV12-4 and TRBJ1-6, with no clear D. This CDR3 contains 12 residues. V was trimmed by 4 bases and J by 9 bases, leaving 7 bases between them. CDR3 in amino acids: CASSSGVSPLHF. The CDR3 DNA follows: TGTGCCAGCAGTTCAGGAGTTTCACCCCTCCACTTT.

This sequence joins TRBV6-5 and TRBJ2-4; 8 positions match TRBD2. The CDR3 is 16 amino acids. Germline V gene lookup returns CDR1 MNHEY and CDR2 SVGAGI. V was clipped by 4 bases and J by 0 bases; unmatched bases: 5. The CDR3 region is CASSSGLAVAKNIQYF. The CDR3 coding sequence is TGTGCCAGCAGTTCCGGACTAGCCGTAGCCAAAAACATTCAGTACTTC.

CDR3 bases: TGCAGTGCTAGAGATTCAGTCCTCTTCACTGAAGCTTTCTTT. Translating it yields CSARDSVLFTEAFF. V and J are TRBV20-1 and TRBJ1-1; D is ambiguous. The CDR3 loop spans 14 amino acids. V gave up 0 bases and J gave up 4 bases, with 12 bases separating them. CDR1 and CDR2 (germline): DFQATT, SNEGSKA (reference sequence).

This clonotype showed up many times. J is TRBJ1-6 and V is TRBV30, with TRBD1 as a possible D gene (5 bases). In germline, CDR1 is GTSNPN, CDR2 SVGIG (reference sequence). This CDR3 comprises 17 residues. Between the trimmed V and J ends, which lost 0 bases and 1 base, there was a span of 13 bases. In DNA form, the CDR3 reads TGTGCCTGGAGTGTACCAGGGATCGGTTCCTATAATTCACCCCTCCACTTT. Translation: CAWSVPGIGSYNSPLHF.

The rearrangement uses TRBV20-1 and TRBJ1-5, with 7 bases matching TRBD1. This CDR3 is built from 12 residues. CDR1 and CDR2 (germline): DFQATT, SNEGSKA (reference sequence). V was clipped by 6 bases and J by 7 bases; unmatched bases: 6. CDR3 in DNA: TGCAGTGCCACGACAGGGAACCAGCCCCAGCATTTT. It yields the protein CSATTGNQPQHF.

This clonotype was counted between two and nine times. This sequence joins TRBV20-1 and TRBJ2-5, with D possibly TRBD1 on 6 matching bases. The CDR3 spans 12 residues. CDR1 and CDR2 from the germline V gene are DFQATT and SNEGSKA (reference sequence). The V gene lost 4 bases and the J gene lost 4 bases, with 10 bases spanning the gap. The CDR3 region is CSAIVRGETQYF. In nucleotides, the CDR3 is TGCAGTGCTATTGTCAGGGGAGAGACCCAGTACTTC.

In this sample, this clonotype turned up a few times. The chain links TRBV20-1 to TRBJ2-3; TRBD1 is a possible D gene (5 bases). Trimming shortened V by 2 bases and J by 0 bases, and 9 bases separated the two germline ends. Germline CDR1 and CDR2: DFQATT and SNEGSKA (reference sequence). This CDR3 contains 14 residues. CDR3 protein: CSARWGFSTDTQYF. The CDR3 coding sequence is TGCAGTGCTAGATGGGGCTTCAGCACAGATACGCAGTATTTT.

This clonotype has ten or more counts. V gene TRBV5-1 combines with J gene TRBJ1-2, with TRBD1 identical over 9 bases. Germline CDR1 reads SGHRS; CDR2 reads YFSETQ. V trimming: 0 bases; J trimming: 7 bases; junction bases outside the gene matches: 7. The CDR3 length is 15 residues. Written as DNA, the CDR3 is TGCGCCAGCAGCTTGGGTACAGGGGGCGCATCTGGCTACACCTTC. It yields the protein CASSLGTGGASGYTF.

The chain links TRBV29-1 to TRBJ2-2; D tentatively fits TRBD1 or TRBD2 (5 bases each). CDR1 SQVTM and CDR2 ANQGSEA come from the germline V gene. V gave up 4 bases and J gave up 3 bases, with 12 bases separating them. The CDR3 runs to 14 residues. The CDR3 here is CSVAQGSDTGELFF. DNA for the CDR3: TGCAGCGTTGCGCAGGGTAGCGACACCGGGGAGCTGTTTTTT.

The sample holds a few counts of this clonotype. The chain combines TRBV5-1 with TRBJ2-7; D unclear. The CDR3 has 11 residues. Looked up from germline, CDR1 is SGHRS and CDR2 is YFSETQ. V lost 4 bases to trimming and J lost 3 bases, with 5 bases between them. The CDR3 DNA is TGCGCCAGCAGCGGAGACTACGAGCAGTACTTC. It translates to CASSGDYEQYF.

The V call is TRBV4-2, the J call TRBJ2-5; 7 bases agree with TRBD2. V gave up 1 base and J gave up 2 bases; unmatched junction bases: 4. This CDR3 spans 15 amino acids. Looked up from germline, CDR1 is LGHNA and CDR2 is YNFKEQ. In DNA, the CDR3 is TGTGCCAGCAGCCAAGGGACTAGAGATCAAGAGACCCAGTACTTC. Its translation: CASSQGTRDQETQYF.

This clonotype showed up many times. The chain links TRBV30 to TRBJ2-7; weak D call: TRBD2 (5 bases). The CDR3 has 13 residues. Germline V gene lookup returns CDR1 GTSNPN and CDR2 SVGIG (reference sequence). With 4 bases removed from V and 2 bases from J, the gap between germline ends came to 12 bases. This CDR3 is CAWKDFSTYEQYF. In DNA form, the CDR3 reads TGTGCCTGGAAGGACTTTTCGACCTACGAGCAGTACTTC.

The CDR3 DNA sequence: TGCAGTGCACCGATGGGGGGGTGGAACACCGGGGAGCTGTTTTTT. This encodes CSAPMGGWNTGELFF. The rearrangement joins TRBV20-1 to TRBJ2-2, with 7 bases identical to TRBD2. The trim removed 6 bases at V and 1 base at J, leaving 8 bases unmatched. CDR3 length: 15 residues. Germline V gene lookup returns CDR1 DFQATT and CDR2 SNEGSKA (reference sequence).

This clonotype was recorded a few times. J is TRBJ1-4 and V is TRBV4-2, with 9 nucleotides matching TRBD1. CDR1 LGHNA and CDR2 YNFKEQ come from the germline V gene. The CDR3 contains 15 residues. Trimming removed 3 bases from V and 5 bases from J; junction bases left unmatched: 4. The DNA for the CDR3 is TGTGCCAGCAGCCAGGCCGGGACAGGGAATGAAAAACTGTTTTTT. Translating gives CASSQAGTGNEKLFF.

This clonotype appeared many times. The rearrangement joins TRBV5-1 to TRBJ2-7; possible D gene TRBD1, 5 bases. This CDR3 has 13 residues. Per germline, CDR1 SGHRS and CDR2 YFSETQ. Trimming took off 4 bases at V and 0 bases at J, with 8 bases between the two ends. The CDR3 nucleotides are TGCGCCAGCAGCATCCAGGGCTCCTACGAGCAGTACTTC. It encodes CASSIQGSYEQYF.

This clonotype appeared a few times. This chain uses TRBV29-1 with TRBJ1-2, with TRBD1 identical over 9 bases. CDR1 is SQVTM and CDR2 is ANQGSEA in the germline V gene. This CDR3 region has 14 residues. V was clipped by 4 bases and J by 4 bases; unmatched bases: 7. CDR3 nucleotides: TGCAGCGTTGTCCCCGGACAGGGGATCTATGGCTACACCTTC. This sequence encodes CSVVPGQGIYGYTF.